One and the same sample provided the 32 T cell receptor beta chains below, sequenced in a study of cytomegalovirus exposure and HLA in healthy donors. Researchers ran the PCR with 60 Vbeta and 13 Jbeta primers. Data came from immunoSEQ multiplex PCR; TCRdb stores just in-frame clones and leaves some out. This sample carries 150,000 or so clones, with around 1.7% going to the ten biggest clones. The sequencing input was PBMCs. Receptor source: a woman aged 45-65 years in good health and CMV-seronegative.

The chain uses TRBV15 and TRBJ2-7; 10 bases map to TRBD2. Trimming at V came to 1 base and at J to 0 bases, leaving 0 bases not matched to a gene. Germline V CDR1 and CDR2: LNHNV, YYDKDF (reference sequence). The CDR3 consists of 15 residues. The CDR3 here is CATSRGLAGSYEQYF. CDR3 nucleotides: TGTGCCACCAGCAGAGGACTAGCGGGCTCCTACGAGCAGTACTTC.

J is TRBJ2-7 and V is TRBV7-2, with a tentative D call TRBD2 (5 bases). Germline V gives CDR1 SGHTA, CDR2 FQGNSA. Trimming removed 5 bases from V and 4 bases from J, with 18 bases in between. The CDR3 runs 15 residues. The chain's CDR3 is CASSPEMASPYEQYF. In nucleotides, the CDR3 is TGTGCCAGCAGCCCGGAAATGGCTAGCCCGTACGAGCAGTACTTC. Complete variable domain (other parts from reference TRBV7-2 and TRBJ2-7): GAGVSQSPSNKVTEKGKDVELRCDPISGHTALYWYRQSLGQGLEFLIYFQGNSAPDKSGLPSDRFSAERTGGSVSTLTIQRTQQEDSAVYLCASSPEMASPYEQYFGPGTRLTVT.

This chain joins TRBV11-2 and TRBJ2-7; unclear D gene. V lost 1 base, J lost 2 bases, and 9 bases lay in between. In germline, CDR1 is SGHAT, CDR2 FQNNGV. This CDR3 is built from 14 residues. The CDR3 DNA sequence: TGTGCCAGCAGCTTAGCCCCCACTGCCTACGAGCAGTACTTC. Residues: CASSLAPTAYEQYF.

The V gene is TRBV7-3, the J gene TRBJ1-2; a possible D gene is TRBD1 (5 bases). V lost 5 bases to trimming and J lost 8 bases, with 12 bases between them. Germline assignment: CDR1 SGHTA and CDR2 FQGTGA. CDR3 length: 12 amino acids. CDR3 bases: TGTGCCAGCAGCCCTCCGGGGGAGGGCTACACCTTC. Residues: CASSPPGEGYTF.

The rearrangement uses TRBV14 and TRBJ2-1, with D perhaps TRBD1 (6 bases). The CDR3 consists of 13 residues. Deletions cut 1 base from V and 7 bases from J, with 8 bases between. Germline V gene data show CDR1 as SGHDN and CDR2 as FVKESK. CDR3 in amino acids: CASSQARGNEQFF. The CDR3 coding sequence is TGTGCCAGCAGCCAAGCGAGGGGGAATGAGCAGTTCTTC. The full variable domain, rest sourced from reference TRBV14 and TRBJ2-1, is EAGVTQFPSHSVIEKGQTVTLRCDPISGHDNLYWYRRVMGKEIKFLLHFVKESKQDESGMPNNRFLAERTGGTYSTLKVQPAELEDSGVYFCASSQARGNEQFFGPGTRLTVL.

The rearrangement links TRBV6-6 to TRBJ2-7, with 9 bases matching TRBD1. The CDR3 consists of 16 residues. With V trimmed by 0 bases and J by 2 bases, 5 bases remained unmatched. CDR1 and CDR2 (germline): MNHNY, SVGAGI (reference sequence). This CDR3 is CASSYSPDRGAYEQYF. The CDR3, as DNA: TGTGCCAGCAGTTACTCGCCGGACAGGGGTGCCTACGAGCAGTACTTC.

The chain recombines TRBV11-2 with TRBJ1-3; 8 bases are shared with TRBD1. The CDR3 length is 14 residues. Germline V lookup: CDR1 SGHAT, CDR2 FQNNGV. V was pared by 5 bases and J by 2 bases, with 2 bases of the junction left unmatched. CDR3 in DNA: TGTGCCAGCAGCCAGGACAGGGCTGGAAACACCATATATTTT. Translation: CASSQDRAGNTIYF. The complete variable domain, with remaining parts taken from reference TRBV11-2 and TRBJ1-3, reads EAGVAQSPRYKIIEKRQSVAFWCNPISGHATLYWYQQILGQGPKLLIQFQNNGVVDDSQLPKDRFSAERLKGVDSTLKIQPAKLEDSAVYLCASSQDRAGNTIYFGEGSWLTVV.

V usage is TRBV2 and J usage is TRBJ1-5; 7 nucleotides agree with TRBD1. The V gene's germline CDR1 is SNHLY and CDR2 FYNNEI. V trimming: 1 base; J trimming: 6 bases; junction bases outside the gene matches: 6. The CDR3 has 15 residues. CDR3 DNA: TGTGCCAGCAGTGAAGGTCAGGGGGGAGGTCAGCCCCAGCATTTT. Amino acid sequence: CASSEGQGGGQPQHF.

The chain employs TRBV7-2 and TRBJ2-7; weak D call: TRBD1 (6 bases). Trimming left V 4 bases short and J 6 bases short, with 13 bases between. Per germline, CDR1 SGHTA and CDR2 FQGNSA. There are 13 residues in the CDR3. The CDR3 spells CASSSDSHGEQYF. CDR3 DNA sequence: TGTGCCAGCAGCTCGGACAGCCATGGCGAGCAGTACTTC.

This chain connects TRBV6-5 to TRBJ2-7; TRBD1 might be the D (6 bases). The germline V gene has CDR1 MNHEY and CDR2 SVGAGI. The CDR3 extends over 14 amino acids. V was cut by 2 bases and J by 2 bases, with 10 bases left in between. DNA of the CDR3: TGTGCCAGCAGTTACGCCGGGACAACCTACGAGCAGTACTTC. This encodes CASSYAGTTYEQYF.

The J gene is TRBJ1-2, the V gene TRBV11-2; D unresolved. CDR1 is SGHAT and CDR2 is FQNNGV in the germline V gene. CDR3 length: 13 amino acids. V gave up 8 bases and J gave up 5 bases, with 15 bases separating them. This CDR3 reads CASRLNVFYGYTF. In DNA, the CDR3 is TGTGCCAGCCGCCTAAACGTTTTTTATGGCTACACCTTC. The full variable domain, in which reference TRBV11-2 and TRBJ1-2 provide the parts outside the CDR3, is EAGVAQSPRYKIIEKRQSVAFWCNPISGHATLYWYQQILGQGPKLLIQFQNNGVVDDSQLPKDRFSAERLKGVDSTLKIQPAKLEDSAVYLCASRLNVFYGYTFGSGTRLTVV.

J is TRBJ1-6 and V is TRBV6-1; D is perhaps TRBD1 (6 bases). In germline, CDR1 is MNHNS, CDR2 SASEGT. The CDR3 totals 12 residues. Trimming took 3 bases from V and 15 from J, leaving 12 bases between them. The CDR3 region has the DNA TGTGCCAGCAGTGAGATCTACAGGGTCCTCCACTTT. This gives the protein CASSEIYRVLHF.

V usage is TRBV30 and J usage is TRBJ2-7, with D possibly matching TRBD2 (6 bases). CDR3 length: 11 residues. Germline CDR1 GTSNPN, CDR2 SVGIG (reference sequence). The germline V and J ends were trimmed by 5 bases and 2 bases, with 7 bases remaining between them. In DNA form, the CDR3 reads TGTGCCTGGGGCGGGGCCTACGAGCAGTACTTC. This sequence encodes CAWGGAYEQYF.

The V and J genes are TRBV19 and TRBJ2-7; 9 bases fit TRBD2. CDR1 and CDR2 from the germline V gene are LNHDA and SQIVND (reference sequence). CDR3 length: 16 residues. The trim removed 2 bases at V and 5 bases at J, leaving 10 bases unmatched. CDR3 loop: CASSIQGGGARNEQYF. Written as DNA, the CDR3 is TGTGCCAGTAGTATACAGGGCGGGGGGGCCAGGAACGAGCAGTACTTC.

The chain has TRBV5-4 and TRBJ1-4, with TRBD1 as a possible D gene (5 bases). Between the trimmed V and J ends, which lost 9 bases and 6 bases, there was a span of 18 bases. The CDR3 contains 14 residues. In germline, CDR1 is SGHNT, CDR2 YYREEE (reference sequence). CDR3 in amino acids: CATKSPRDDEKLFF. CDR3 nucleotide sequence: TGTGCCACAAAATCCCCCAGGGATGATGAAAAACTGTTTTTT.

The chain joins TRBV7-8 to TRBJ2-7, with 9 bases identical to TRBD2. V lost 0 bases to trimming and J lost 1 base; unmatched junction nucleotides: 4. The CDR3 extends over 16 amino acids. Per germline, CDR1 SGHVS and CDR2 FQNEAQ. The CDR3: CASSLARAGGSYEQYF. Written as DNA, the CDR3 is TGTGCCAGCAGCTTAGCTAGGGCGGGAGGGTCCTACGAGCAGTACTTC.

CDR3 sequence reads: CASRGAPAGGLGSYEQYF. For the CDR3, the DNA is TGTGCCAGCAGGGGGGCACCCGCGGGGGGATTGGGATCCTACGAGCAGTACTTC. The V call is TRBV28, the J call TRBJ2-7; 8 nucleotides agree with TRBD2. Germline loops: CDR1 MDHEN, CDR2 SYDVKM. Trimming at V came to 6 bases and at J to 1 base, leaving 17 bases not matched to a gene. CDR3 length: 18 residues.

The chain couples TRBV19 to TRBJ1-4; D is perhaps TRBD1 (5 bases). CDR1 and CDR2 (germline): LNHDA, SQIVND (reference sequence). The CDR3 is made up of 13 amino acids. The ends were cut back, 3 bases at V and 7 bases at J, with 9 bases in the middle. CDR3 sequence reads: CASSMGRAEKLFF. The CDR3 DNA reads TGTGCCAGTAGTATGGGCAGGGCTGAAAAACTGTTTTTT.

The chain links TRBV18 to TRBJ2-5; D perhaps matches TRBD2 (5 bases). V was trimmed by 6 bases and J by 4 bases, leaving 18 bases between them. Per the germline V gene, CDR1 is KGHSH and CDR2 is LQKENI. This CDR3 region has 15 residues. CDR3: CASSASPGEGETQYF. Written as DNA, the CDR3 is TGTGCCAGCTCGGCATCCCCAGGAGAGGGAGAGACCCAGTACTTC.

For the CDR3, the DNA is TGTGCCAGCAGTGAAGCGCTTCGGTTCTGGGCAGAAAAAAATCAGCCCCAGCATTTT. Protein: CASSEALRFWAEKNQPQHF. This sequence joins TRBV6-1 and TRBJ1-5; D uncertain. Per the germline V gene, CDR1 is MNHNS and CDR2 is SASEGT. The CDR3 has 19 amino acids. V was pared by 0 bases and J by 4 bases, with 22 bases between.

The rearrangement links TRBV5-1 to TRBJ2-3; D remains ambiguous. The germline V and J ends were trimmed by 6 bases and 0 bases, with 11 bases remaining between them. CDR3 length: 14 residues. CDR1 SGHRS and CDR2 YFSETQ come from the germline V gene. The CDR3 sequence is CASTDTASTDTQYF. The CDR3 coding sequence is TGCGCCAGCACTGATACCGCGAGCACAGATACGCAGTATTTT.

J is TRBJ1-5 and V is TRBV5-6; D gene ambiguous. The CDR3 runs to 13 residues. Germline lookup yields CDR1 SGHDT and CDR2 YYEEEE. Deletions cut 0 bases from V and 6 bases from J, with 7 bases between. The CDR3 loop reads CASSLEFRQPQHF. CDR3 DNA: TGTGCCAGCAGCTTGGAATTCCGTCAGCCCCAGCATTTT.

The chain recombines TRBV29-1 with TRBJ1-1; 9 bases match TRBD1. The CDR3 spans 13 residues. Germline V gene sequence: CDR1 SQVTM, CDR2 ANQGSEA. V dropped 7 bases and J dropped 4; count of bases not matched to a gene: 7. Here the CDR3 reads CSAHRGQGTEAFF. As DNA, the CDR3 is TGCAGCGCCCACAGGGGGCAGGGCACTGAAGCTTTCTTT.

The chain carries TRBV30 and TRBJ2-1; 8 bases line up with TRBD2. This CDR3 spans 12 amino acids. The V segment lost 3 bases and the J segment 14 bases; nucleotides outside the gene matches: 9. Germline values: CDR1 GTSNPN, CDR2 SVGIG (reference sequence). The CDR3 loop reads CAWSGPGGAEFF. For the CDR3, the DNA is TGTGCCTGGAGCGGCCCGGGAGGGGCTGAGTTCTTC.

The gene calls are TRBV12-5 and TRBJ2-2; D is ambiguous. The germline CDR1 and CDR2 sequences are LGHNT and FRNRAP. The germline V and J ends were trimmed by 1 base and 4 bases, with 4 bases remaining between them. CDR3 length: 13 residues. CDR3 protein: CASGLAPTGELFF. As DNA, the CDR3 is TGTGCTAGTGGTTTGGCTCCCACCGGGGAGCTGTTTTTT.

The J gene is TRBJ2-2, the V gene TRBV18, with TRBD1 as a possible D gene (6 bases). Trimming removed 6 bases from V and 1 base from J, with 15 bases in between. CDR1 KGHSH and CDR2 LQKENI come from the germline V gene. CDR3 length: 16 residues. CDR3 nucleotide sequence: TGTGCCAGCTCTCCATCTCCGGGACAGAACACCGGGGAGCTGTTTTTT. Protein product: CASSPSPGQNTGELFF.

This chain uses TRBV28 with TRBJ2-2, with 9 nucleotides matching TRBD2. Germline CDR1 MDHEN, CDR2 SYDVKM. V gave up 8 bases and J gave up 7 bases; unmatched junction bases: 8. This CDR3 spans 14 amino acids. This CDR3 is CASEVAGDVGELFF. DNA for the CDR3: TGTGCCAGCGAGGTAGCGGGAGATGTCGGGGAGCTGTTTTTT. Complete variable domain (other parts from reference TRBV28 and TRBJ2-2): DVKVTQSSRYLVKRTGEKVFLECVQDMDHENMFWYRQDPGLGLRLIYFSYDVKMKEKGDIPEGYSVSREKKERFSLILESASTNQTSMYLCASEVAGDVGELFFGEGSRLTVL.

The genes are TRBV7-9 and TRBJ2-5; TRBD1 aligns across 7 bases. Germline-derived CDR1 and CDR2 are SEHNR and FQNEAQ (reference sequence). J gave up 2 bases and V 5 bases, and 5 bases lay outside the gene matches. The CDR3 is 14 amino acids. The CDR3 loop is CASSRGTAQETQYF. The CDR3 DNA sequence: TGTGCCAGCAGCCGTGGGACAGCGCAAGAGACCCAGTACTTC. The variable domain in full, completed from reference TRBV7-9 and TRBJ2-5, reads DTGVSQNPRHKITKRGQNVTFRCDPISEHNRLYWYRQTLGQGPEFLTYFQNEAQLEKSRLLSDRFSAERPKGSFSTLEIQRTEQGDSAMYLCASSRGTAQETQYFGPGTRLLVL.

CDR3 sequence: CASGFGTSGSYNEQFF. CDR3 sequence (DNA): TGTGCTAGTGGTTTCGGGACTAGCGGGAGTTACAATGAGCAGTTCTTC. The chain joins TRBV12-5 to TRBJ2-1; TRBD2 aligns across 14 bases. Germline V gives CDR1 LGHNT, CDR2 FRNRAP. CDR3 length equals 16 residues. Germline trimming cut 3 bases from V and 4 bases from J; bases unmatched to any gene: 2.

In DNA form, the CDR3 reads TGTGCCAGCAGTAGAACAGTTCTTTACCAAGAGACCCAGTACTTC. Its protein product is CASSRTVLYQETQYF. The chain combines TRBV6-1 with TRBJ2-5; D is undetermined. Germline assignment: CDR1 MNHNS and CDR2 SASEGT. The CDR3 sequence is 15 residues long. Trimming shortened V by 5 bases and J by 0 bases, and 13 bases separated the two germline ends.

V usage is TRBV5-5 and J usage is TRBJ1-1, with D tentatively TRBD1 (5 bases). V was trimmed by 9 bases and J by 3 bases, leaving 18 bases between them. Germline CDR1 is SGHKS and CDR2 is YYEKEE (reference sequence). This CDR3 spans 14 amino acids. This CDR3 is CATDSGRDYTEAFF. The CDR3 DNA reads as TGTGCCACCGACAGTGGCAGGGACTACACTGAAGCTTTCTTT.

V and J are TRBV6-6 and TRBJ2-7, with D perhaps TRBD1 (5 bases). The V end was cut by 10 bases, the J end by 0 bases, with 13 bases between. The CDR3 contains 13 residues. Per germline, CDR1 MNHNY and CDR2 SVGAGI (reference sequence). The CDR3, as DNA: TGTGCCATTCAGGGCGCCGGCTCCTACGAGCAGTACTTC. This codes for CAIQGAGSYEQYF.